What follows are 26 T cell receptor beta chains derived from one specimen sequenced in a study of CXCR3-negative and CXCR3-positive naive CD8 T cells. In preparing the TRB cDNA libraries, 5' RACE with UMI labels was used. TCRdb reprocessed the 5' RACE reads, keeping one entry per CDR3 protein, no DNA. This table lists about 48,000 distinct CDR3 sequences. Sequenced material: memory CD8+ T cells from blood. These receptors came from a human donor in good health. Some clones in this sample may be carry-over from other donors' samples.

The chain is built from TRBV29-1 and TRBJ2-7; the TCRdb D gene call, TRBD1, has no DNA to confirm it. The CDR3 has 11 residues. CDR1 is SQVTM and CDR2 is ANQGSEA in the germline V gene. The CDR3 spells CSVPLGGEQYF.

This chain links TRBV28 with TRBJ2-7; TCRdb calls TRBD1, which cannot be checked without DNA. CDR3 length equals 15 residues. Germline V gene sequence: CDR1 MDHEN, CDR2 SYDVKM. This CDR3 reads CASSFSGAGTYEQYF.

CDR3 residues: CSASLQAKTYEQYF. The chain couples TRBV20-1 to TRBJ2-7. Germline V gene data show CDR1 as DFQATT and CDR2 as SNEGSKA (reference sequence). The CDR3 is 14 amino acids.

This chain joins TRBV29-1 and TRBJ1-2; TCRdb picks TRBD1, but there is no DNA to check that call. CDR1 and CDR2 from the germline V gene are SQVTM and ANQGSEA. This CDR3 is built from 13 residues. This CDR3 reads CSVFDSPRTGYTF.

This chain links TRBV13 with TRBJ2-2; lacking DNA, the TRBD1 call made by TCRdb goes unchecked. Per germline, CDR1 PRHDT and CDR2 FYEKMQ (reference sequence). CDR3 length: 14 amino acids. CDR3 residues: CASSPGGNTGELFF.

This chain links TRBV29-1 with TRBJ2-7; TCRdb designates TRBD2, a call that cannot be tested without DNA. Germline CDR1 and CDR2: SQVTM and ANQGSEA. The CDR3 length is 15 residues. The CDR3 spells CSVVAPAGMTYEQYF.

This rearrangement joins TRBV19 to TRBJ2-7. Germline V gene data show CDR1 as LNHDA and CDR2 as SQIVND (reference sequence). The CDR3 consists of 13 residues. The chain's CDR3 is CASSKDLTYEQYF.

This sequence joins TRBV29-1 and TRBJ2-7. The CDR3 length is 11 residues. CDR1 and CDR2 (germline): SQVTM, ANQGSEA. CDR3: CSVGTDYEQYF.

V usage is TRBV5-1 and J usage is TRBJ1-1; TCRdb names TRBD1, which stays unverified in the absence of DNA. Germline loops: CDR1 SGHRS, CDR2 YFSETQ. The length of the CDR3 is 16 residues. The CDR3 here is CASSPDRGVGNTEAFF.

The CDR3 loop reads CASSRGARRRREQYF. The chain carries TRBV4-3 and TRBJ2-7; the D gene TCRdb calls, TRBD1, cannot be checked with no DNA. The CDR3 is 15 amino acids. Germline V lookup: CDR1 LGHNA, CDR2 YSLEER.

The rearrangement joins TRBV2 to TRBJ2-7; the TRBD1 assignment by TCRdb is unverifiable without DNA. This CDR3 contains 14 residues. The germline V gene encodes CDR1 SNHLY and CDR2 FYNNEI. The CDR3 region is CASSPTTGSYEQYF. Full variable domain (rest looked up from reference TRBV2 and TRBJ2-7): EPEVTQTPSHQVTQMGQEVILRCVPISNHLYFYWYRQILGQKVEFLVSFYNNEISEKSEIFDDQFSVERPDGSNFTLKIRSTKLEDSAMYFCASSPTTGSYEQYFGPGTRLTVT.

This clonotype registers medium-sized by frequency. The chain links TRBV6-4 to TRBJ1-1. The CDR3 totals 15 residues. CDR1 and CDR2 (germline): MRHNA, SNTAGT. The CDR3 protein is CASSPSSEWNTEAFF.

The V gene is TRBV6-5, the J gene TRBJ2-1; TCRdb indicates TRBD1, and absent DNA this call remains unverified. The CDR3 consists of 16 residues. Germline lookup yields CDR1 MNHEY and CDR2 SVGAGI. The CDR3 spells CASSYSRQTVWNEQFF.

The CDR3 spells CASRLGQGAGYTF. This chain joins TRBV6-5 and TRBJ1-2; TCRdb's D call of TRBD1 is untestable without DNA. Germline lookup yields CDR1 MNHEY and CDR2 SVGAGI. The CDR3 covers 13 residues.

This chain uses TRBV20-1 with TRBJ2-5; TCRdb calls TRBD2, which cannot be checked without DNA. The CDR3 is 20 residues long. Germline CDR1 and CDR2: DFQATT and SNEGSKA (reference sequence). The CDR3 loop reads CSARGSSWTTSGLYQETQYF.

This chain uses TRBV28 with TRBJ2-7; the D call of TRBD2 rests on TCRdb alone, since no DNA is present to check it. The CDR3 has 13 residues. CDR1 is MDHEN, CDR2 SYDVKM, per germline. CDR3 protein: CASSFGGEGQRHF.

The chain carries TRBV28 and TRBJ2-1; TCRdb indicates TRBD2, and absent DNA this call remains unverified. The CDR3 length is 14 residues. Per germline, CDR1 MDHEN and CDR2 SYDVKM. This CDR3 is CASRRTSDRDEQFF. Together with reference TRBV28 and TRBJ2-1, the CDR3 gives the full variable domain: DVKVTQSSRYLVKRTGEKVFLECVQDMDHENMFWYRQDPGLGLRLIYFSYDVKMKEKGDIPEGYSVSREKKERFSLILESASTNQTSMYLCASRRTSDRDEQFFGPGTRLTVL.

The chain couples TRBV25-1 to TRBJ1-1; TCRdb's D call, TRBD1, is unchecked because there is no DNA. This CDR3 region has 15 residues. The germline V gene encodes CDR1 MGHDK and CDR2 SYGVNS. The CDR3 loop reads CASSAPGGLRTEAFF.

The V call is TRBV25-1, the J call TRBJ1-1; the D call from TCRdb, TRBD1, cannot be confirmed without DNA. The CDR3 runs 13 residues. Germline V gene lookup returns CDR1 MGHDK and CDR2 SYGVNS. CDR3 in amino acids: CASTGGFDTEAFF.

V usage is TRBV12-3 or TRBV12-4 and J usage is TRBJ1-6. The CDR3 extends over 13 amino acids. The CDR3 loop is CASSLDGNSPLHF.

This chain links TRBV20-1 with TRBJ1-5; TCRdb gives TRBD1 as the D gene, but with no DNA this cannot be confirmed. Looked up from germline, CDR1 is DFQATT and CDR2 is SNEGSKA (reference sequence). CDR3 length: 15 amino acids. Here the CDR3 reads CSAREATGVFQPQHF.

This chain joins TRBV29-1 and TRBJ2-1; TCRdb selects TRBD2, and the lack of DNA leaves this call unchecked. Germline loops: CDR1 SQVTM, CDR2 ANQGSEA. This CDR3 region has 17 residues. The chain's CDR3 is CSVDRGQLAGGHNEQFF.

The CDR3 region is CASSPTGTGNTEAFF. J is TRBJ1-1 and V is TRBV6-5; TCRdb designates TRBD1, a call that cannot be tested without DNA. Germline loops: CDR1 MNHEY, CDR2 SVGAGI. This CDR3 spans 15 amino acids.

The rearrangement links TRBV19 to TRBJ2-1. This CDR3 spans 12 amino acids. Per germline, CDR1 LNHDA and CDR2 SQIVND (reference sequence). The CDR3 sequence: CASTTLYNEQFF.

The gene calls are TRBV19 and TRBJ2-7; TCRdb reports TRBD1, a call that lacks DNA to check it against. The CDR3 is 14 residues long. Germline V gene data show CDR1 as LNHDA and CDR2 as SQIVND (reference sequence). This CDR3 is CASKDRGGSYEQYF.

The chain has TRBV5-1 and TRBJ2-7; TCRdb designates TRBD2, a call that cannot be tested without DNA. Looked up from germline, CDR1 is SGHRS and CDR2 is YFSETQ. There are 13 residues in the CDR3. CDR3 protein: CASSLRDGDVQYF.